The T cell receptor beta chain under discussion was sequenced for a study of regulatory T cells in long-lasting Graves disease. Study findings and constraints: Preferential use of TRBV28, TRBJ1-2 and TRBJ2-5 was seen in persistent disease.

The TCR beta library used iRepertoire HTBI primers with Arm-PCR amplification of CDR3. Each CDR3 protein gets one entry after TCRdb re-called the multiplex PCR reads with MiXCR. The sample yields under 700,000 distinct CDR3 sequences, around 15% seen once. As concerns this clonotype: Its specificity is not known.

The germline gives CDR1 SNHLY, CDR2 FYNNEI. With 11 bases removed from V and 5 bases from J, the gap between germline ends came to 17 bases. This CDR3 comprises 13 residues. Time point specified: newly diagnosed GD, antithyroid drugs for less than 3 months. Researchers made the TCR library from RNA that was extracted from PBMCs. In addition, the sample was reused for a study of T cells in Graves' hyperthyroidism and ophthalmopathy. Per that study: Ophthalmopathy cases were set apart from stable hyperthyroidism by a 13 V-J model.

This chain uses TRBV2 with TRBJ2-3, with D tentatively TRBD1 (6 bases). This clonotype originated in a woman aged 35-65 years with Graves disease. The sequencing here drew on peripheral blood mononuclear cells (PBMCs), taken at new diagnosis, from a patient treated with antithyroid drugs. The CDR3 nucleotides are TGTGCCGACAGGACTCCAGCCAAAGATACGCAGTATTTT. It specifies CADRTPAKDTQYF.